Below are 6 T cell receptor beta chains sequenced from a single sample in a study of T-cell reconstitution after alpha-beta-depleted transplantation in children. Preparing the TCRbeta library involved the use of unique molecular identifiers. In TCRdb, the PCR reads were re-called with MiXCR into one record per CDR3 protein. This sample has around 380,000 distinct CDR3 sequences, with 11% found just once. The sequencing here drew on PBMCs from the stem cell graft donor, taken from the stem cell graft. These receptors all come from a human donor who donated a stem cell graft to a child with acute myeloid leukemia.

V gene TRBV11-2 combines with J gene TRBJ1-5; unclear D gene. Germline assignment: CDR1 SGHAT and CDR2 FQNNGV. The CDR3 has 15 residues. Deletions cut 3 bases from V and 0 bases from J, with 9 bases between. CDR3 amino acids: CASSFSGSSNQPQHF. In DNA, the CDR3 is TGTGCCAGCAGCTTTTCGGGTAGTAGCAATCAGCCCCAGCATTTT. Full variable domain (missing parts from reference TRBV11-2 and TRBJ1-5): EAGVAQSPRYKIIEKRQSVAFWCNPISGHATLYWYQQILGQGPKLLIQFQNNGVVDDSQLPKDRFSAERLKGVDSTLKIQPAKLEDSAVYLCASSFSGSSNQPQHFGDGTRLSIL.

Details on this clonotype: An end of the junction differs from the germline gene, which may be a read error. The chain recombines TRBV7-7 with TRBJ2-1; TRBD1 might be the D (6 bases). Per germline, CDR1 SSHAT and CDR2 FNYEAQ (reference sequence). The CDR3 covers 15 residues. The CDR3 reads CASSLGRGGNNEQFF. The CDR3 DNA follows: TGTGCTAGCAGCTTAGGTCGAGGGGGAAACAATGAGCAGTTCTTC.

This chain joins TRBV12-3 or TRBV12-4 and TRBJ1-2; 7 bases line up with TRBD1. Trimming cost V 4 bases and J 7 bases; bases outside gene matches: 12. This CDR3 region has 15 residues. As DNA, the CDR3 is TGTGCCAGCAGTTACGAGACAGGGTCTGGCGGTGGCTACACCTTC. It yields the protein CASSYETGSGGGYTF.

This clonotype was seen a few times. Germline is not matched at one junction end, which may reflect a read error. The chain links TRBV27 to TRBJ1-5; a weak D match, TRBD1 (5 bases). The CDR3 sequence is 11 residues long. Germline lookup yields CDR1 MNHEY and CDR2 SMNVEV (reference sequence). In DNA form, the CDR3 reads TGTGCCAGCAGTTCCAAGGGACGGAGCGATTTT. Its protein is CASSSKGRSDF.

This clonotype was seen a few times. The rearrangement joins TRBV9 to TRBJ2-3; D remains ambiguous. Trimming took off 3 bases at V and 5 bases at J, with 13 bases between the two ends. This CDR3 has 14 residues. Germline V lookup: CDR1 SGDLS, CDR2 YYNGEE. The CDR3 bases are TGTGCCAGCAGCGGTAGATACCAGAGAGATACGCAGTATTTT. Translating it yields CASSGRYQRDTQYF.

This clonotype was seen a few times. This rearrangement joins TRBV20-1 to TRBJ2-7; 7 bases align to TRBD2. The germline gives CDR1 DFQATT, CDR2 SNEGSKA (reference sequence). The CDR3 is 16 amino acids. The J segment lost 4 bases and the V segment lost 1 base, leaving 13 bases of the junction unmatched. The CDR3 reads CSARALGGGKFYEQYF. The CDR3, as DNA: TGCAGTGCTAGAGCTCTTGGGGGAGGGAAATTTTACGAGCAGTACTTC.